Included here is one T cell receptor beta chain sequence, with context. cDNA specific to TCR beta was made from around 470 ng of total RNA, with a constant-region primer employed for priming. Employing slightly modified ARM-PCR, three nested multiplex PCR rounds were run, and these gave rise to the TCR beta libraries. In the first two PCR rounds, TRBV1-TRBV30 forward primers were paired with a C-beta reverse primer, and each round lasted about 9 cycles. Each CDR3 protein is one row after TCRdb ran MiXCR on the multiplex PCR reads. The data contain fewer than 350,000 distinct CDR3 sequences, 65% of them singletons. Germline DNA was also extracted, and blood RNA was taken from unsorted whole blood. This entry comes from a study of tumor-infiltrating lymphocytes in primary liver carcinoma. Germline lookup yields CDR1 SQVTM and CDR2 ANQGSEA. V dropped 5 bases and J dropped 6 bases, with 10 bases sitting between them. The CDR3 has 11 residues.

The TCR sequence derives from a man in his forties or fifties with primary liver carcinoma and hepatitis B virus infection. The V gene is TRBV29-1, the J gene TRBJ1-1; D is undetermined. What was sequenced was peripheral blood. The CDR3 DNA sequence: TGCAGCGTTCGTGTGGGCTCTGAAGCTTTCTTT. Residues: CSVRVGSEAFF.